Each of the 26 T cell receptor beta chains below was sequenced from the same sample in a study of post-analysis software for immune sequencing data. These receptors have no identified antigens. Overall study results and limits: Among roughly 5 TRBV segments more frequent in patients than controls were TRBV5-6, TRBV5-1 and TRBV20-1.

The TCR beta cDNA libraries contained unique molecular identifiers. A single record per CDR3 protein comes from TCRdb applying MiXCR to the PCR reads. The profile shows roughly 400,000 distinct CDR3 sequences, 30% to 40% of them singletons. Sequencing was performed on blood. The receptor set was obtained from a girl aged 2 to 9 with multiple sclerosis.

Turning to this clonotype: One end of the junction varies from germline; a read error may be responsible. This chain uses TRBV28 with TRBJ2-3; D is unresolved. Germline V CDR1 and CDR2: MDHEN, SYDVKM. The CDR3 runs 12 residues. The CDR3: CASRQSTDPQYF. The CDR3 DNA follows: TGTGCCAGCAGGCAGAGCACAGATCCGCAGTATTTT.

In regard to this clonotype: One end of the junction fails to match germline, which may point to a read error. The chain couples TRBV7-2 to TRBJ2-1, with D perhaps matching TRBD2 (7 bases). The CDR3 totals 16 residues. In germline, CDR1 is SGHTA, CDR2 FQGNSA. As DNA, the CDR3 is TGTGCCAACAGCCCCCTCGGGGGGCCTACCTACAATGAGCAGTTCTTC. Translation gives CANSPLGGPTYNEQFF.

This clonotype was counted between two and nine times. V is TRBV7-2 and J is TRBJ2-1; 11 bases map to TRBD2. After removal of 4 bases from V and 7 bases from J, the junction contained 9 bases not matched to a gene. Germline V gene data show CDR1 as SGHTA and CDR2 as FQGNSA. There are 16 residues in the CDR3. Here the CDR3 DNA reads TGTGCCAGCAGCTCCTTCCCGGGACTAGCGGTTAATGAGCAGTTCTTC. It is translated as CASSSFPGLAVNEQFF.

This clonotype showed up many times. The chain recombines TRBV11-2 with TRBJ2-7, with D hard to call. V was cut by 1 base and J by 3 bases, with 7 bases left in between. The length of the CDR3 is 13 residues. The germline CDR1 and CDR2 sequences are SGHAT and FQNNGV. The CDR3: CASSLGYVYEQYF. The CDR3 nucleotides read TGTGCCAGCAGCTTAGGTTACGTCTACGAGCAGTACTTC. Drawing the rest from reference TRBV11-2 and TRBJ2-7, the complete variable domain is EAGVAQSPRYKIIEKRQSVAFWCNPISGHATLYWYQQILGQGPKLLIQFQNNGVVDDSQLPKDRFSAERLKGVDSTLKIQPAKLEDSAVYLCASSLGYVYEQYFGPGTRLTVT.

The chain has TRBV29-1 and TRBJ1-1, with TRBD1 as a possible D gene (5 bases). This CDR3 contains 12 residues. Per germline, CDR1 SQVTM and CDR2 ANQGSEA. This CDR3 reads CPPGRPNTEAFF. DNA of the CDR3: TGCCCCCCGGGGCGCCCGAACACTGAAGCTTTCTTT. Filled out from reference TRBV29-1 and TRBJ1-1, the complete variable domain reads SAVISQKPSRDICQRGTSLTIQCQVDSQVTMMFWYRQQPGQSLTLIATANQGSEATYESGFVIDKFPISRPNLTFSTLTVSNMSPEDSSIYLCPPGRPNTEAFFGQGTRLTVV.

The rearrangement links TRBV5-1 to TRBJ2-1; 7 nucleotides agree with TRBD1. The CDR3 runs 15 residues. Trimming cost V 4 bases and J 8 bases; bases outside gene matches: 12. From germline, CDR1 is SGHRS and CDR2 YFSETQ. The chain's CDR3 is CASSQNHDRADEQFF. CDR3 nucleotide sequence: TGCGCCAGCAGCCAAAATCATGACAGGGCCGATGAGCAGTTCTTC.

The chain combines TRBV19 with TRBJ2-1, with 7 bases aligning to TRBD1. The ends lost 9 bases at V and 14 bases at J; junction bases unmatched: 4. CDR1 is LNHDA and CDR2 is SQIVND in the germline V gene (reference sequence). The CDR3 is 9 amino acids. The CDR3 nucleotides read TGTGCCAGCTTGACAGGGAAGTTCTTC. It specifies CASLTGKFF.

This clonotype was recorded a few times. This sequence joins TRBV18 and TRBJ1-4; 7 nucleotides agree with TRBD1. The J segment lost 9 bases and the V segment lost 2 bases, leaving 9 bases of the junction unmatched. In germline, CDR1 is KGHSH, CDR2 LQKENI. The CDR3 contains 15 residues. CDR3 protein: CASSPIRQGSQKLFF. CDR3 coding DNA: TGTGCCAGCTCACCAATTCGACAGGGAAGCCAAAAACTGTTTTTT.

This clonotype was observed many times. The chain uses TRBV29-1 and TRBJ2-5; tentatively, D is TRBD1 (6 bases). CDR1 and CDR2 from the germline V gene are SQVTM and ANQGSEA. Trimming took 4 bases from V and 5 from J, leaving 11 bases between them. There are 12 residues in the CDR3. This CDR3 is CSVGTGIETQYF. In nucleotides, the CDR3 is TGCAGCGTTGGAACAGGGATCGAGACCCAGTACTTC.

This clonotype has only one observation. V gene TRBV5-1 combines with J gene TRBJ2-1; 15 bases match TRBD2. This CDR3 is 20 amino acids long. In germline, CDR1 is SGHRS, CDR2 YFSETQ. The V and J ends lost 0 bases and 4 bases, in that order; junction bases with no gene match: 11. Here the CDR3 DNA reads TGCGCCAGCAGCTTGGGACCGGGACTAGCGGGGGGCAACACATACAATGAGCAGTTCTTC. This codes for CASSLGPGLAGGNTYNEQFF.

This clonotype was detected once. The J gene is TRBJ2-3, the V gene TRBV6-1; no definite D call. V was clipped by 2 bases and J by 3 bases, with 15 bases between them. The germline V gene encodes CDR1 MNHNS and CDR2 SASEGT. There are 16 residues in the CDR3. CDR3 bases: TGTGCCAGCAGTGAAATTCTATCGGACCTAACAGATACGCAGTATTTT. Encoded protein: CASSEILSDLTDTQYF.

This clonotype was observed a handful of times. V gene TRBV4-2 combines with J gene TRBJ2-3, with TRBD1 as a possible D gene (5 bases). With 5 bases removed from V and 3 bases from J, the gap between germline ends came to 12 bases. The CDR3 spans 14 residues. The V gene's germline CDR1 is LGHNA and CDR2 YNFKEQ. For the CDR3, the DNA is TGTGCCAGCAGCGCAGGGTACTCAACAGATACGCAGTATTTT. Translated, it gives CASSAGYSTDTQYF.

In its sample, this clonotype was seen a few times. CDR3 nucleotide sequence: TGTGCGTCTTTTCGCGGTATCGGGGAGCTGTTTTTT. Residues: CASFRGIGELFF. The V and J genes are TRBV28 and TRBJ2-2; D is undetermined. The germline V gene has CDR1 MDHEN and CDR2 SYDVKM. The CDR3 sequence is 12 residues long.

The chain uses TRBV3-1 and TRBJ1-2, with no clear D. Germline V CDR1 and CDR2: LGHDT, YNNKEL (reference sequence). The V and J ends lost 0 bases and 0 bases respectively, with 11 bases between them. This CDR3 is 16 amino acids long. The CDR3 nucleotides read TGTGCCAGCAGCCAAGACCGGTCGGCAGCTAACTATGGCTACACCTTC. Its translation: CASSQDRSAANYGYTF. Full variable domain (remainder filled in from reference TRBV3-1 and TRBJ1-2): DTAVSQTPKYLVTQMGNDKSIKCEQNLGHDTMYWYKQDSKKFLKIMFSYNNKELIINETVPNRFSPKSPDKAHLNLHINSLELGDSAVYFCASSQDRSAANYGYTFGSGTRLTVV.

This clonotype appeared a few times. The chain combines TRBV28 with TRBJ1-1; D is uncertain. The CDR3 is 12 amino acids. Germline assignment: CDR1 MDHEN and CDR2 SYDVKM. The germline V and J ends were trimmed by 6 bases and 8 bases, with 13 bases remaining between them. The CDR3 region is CASSPERWEAFF. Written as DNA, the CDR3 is TGTGCCAGCAGCCCCGAAAGGTGGGAAGCTTTCTTT.

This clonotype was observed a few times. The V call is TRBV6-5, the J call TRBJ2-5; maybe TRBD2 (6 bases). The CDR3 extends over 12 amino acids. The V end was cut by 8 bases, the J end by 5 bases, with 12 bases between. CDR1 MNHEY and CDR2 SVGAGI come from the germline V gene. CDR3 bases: TGTGCCAGCTCCCGGGACTGGGAGACCCAGTACTTC. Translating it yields CASSRDWETQYF.

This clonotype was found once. In nucleotides, the CDR3 is TGTGCCAGCAGTTTCCACAGGGCGGGAATCTACGAGCAGTACTTC. As protein: CASSFHRAGIYEQYF. The chain uses TRBV27 and TRBJ2-7; D may be TRBD1 or TRBD2 (6 bases each). This CDR3 spans 15 amino acids. Between the trimmed V and J ends, which lost 3 bases and 3 bases, there was a span of 15 bases. The germline V gene has CDR1 MNHEY and CDR2 SMNVEV (reference sequence).

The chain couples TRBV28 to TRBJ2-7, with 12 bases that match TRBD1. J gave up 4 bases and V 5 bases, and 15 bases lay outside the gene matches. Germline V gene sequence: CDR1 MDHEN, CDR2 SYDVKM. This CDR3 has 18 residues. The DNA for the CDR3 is TGTGCCAGCAGTCGATTGTCGGGACAGGGGGCTATCGGTTACGAGCAGTACTTC. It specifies CASSRLSGQGAIGYEQYF.

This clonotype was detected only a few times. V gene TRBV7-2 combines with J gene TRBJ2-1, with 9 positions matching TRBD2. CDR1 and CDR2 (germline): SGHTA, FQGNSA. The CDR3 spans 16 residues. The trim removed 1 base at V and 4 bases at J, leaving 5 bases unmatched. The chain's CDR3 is CASSLVLAGVYNEQFF. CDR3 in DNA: TGTGCCAGCAGCTTAGTACTAGCGGGCGTATACAATGAGCAGTTCTTC.

For the CDR3, the DNA is TGTGCCAGCAGACTTGATCCGAACAATAATTCACCCCTCCACTTT. As protein: CASRLDPNNNSPLHF. The rearrangement links TRBV6-2 or TRBV6-3 to TRBJ1-6; D uncertain. Trimming stripped 6 bases from V and 5 bases from J, with 14 bases between. Looked up from germline, CDR1 is MNHEY and CDR2 is SVGEGT. CDR3 length: 15 residues.

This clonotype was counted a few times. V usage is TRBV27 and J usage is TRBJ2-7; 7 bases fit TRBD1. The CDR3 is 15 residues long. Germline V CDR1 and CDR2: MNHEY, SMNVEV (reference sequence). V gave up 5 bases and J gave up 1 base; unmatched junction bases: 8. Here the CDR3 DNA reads TGTGCCAGCAGTCCTATTGGCAGGGGGTCCTACGAGCAGTACTTC. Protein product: CASSPIGRGSYEQYF.

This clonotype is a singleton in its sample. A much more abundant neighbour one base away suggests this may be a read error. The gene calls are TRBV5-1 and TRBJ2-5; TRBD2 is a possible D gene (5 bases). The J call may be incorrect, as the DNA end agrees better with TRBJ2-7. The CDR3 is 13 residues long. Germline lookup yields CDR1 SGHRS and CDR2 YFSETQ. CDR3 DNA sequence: TGCGCCAGCAGCTTGGCCTCGGGGTGCGAGCAGTACTTC. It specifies CASSLASGCEQYF.

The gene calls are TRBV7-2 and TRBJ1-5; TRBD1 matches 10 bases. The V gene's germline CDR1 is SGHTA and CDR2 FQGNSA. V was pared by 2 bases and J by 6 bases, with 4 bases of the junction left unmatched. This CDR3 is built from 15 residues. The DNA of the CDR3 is TGTGCCAGCAGCTTACGACAGGGGGCAGGTCAGCCCCAGCATTTT. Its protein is CASSLRQGAGQPQHF.

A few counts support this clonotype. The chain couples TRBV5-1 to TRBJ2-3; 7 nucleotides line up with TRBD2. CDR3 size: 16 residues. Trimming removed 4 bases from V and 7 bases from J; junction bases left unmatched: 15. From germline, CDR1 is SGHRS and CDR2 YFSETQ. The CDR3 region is CASSPSPSGVANTQYF. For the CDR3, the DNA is TGCGCCAGCAGCCCTTCCCCCAGCGGGGTAGCAAATACGCAGTATTTT.

The CDR3: CASSLLLAGRYEQYF. In DNA form, the CDR3 reads TGTGCCAGCAGTTTATTACTAGCGGGAAGGTACGAGCAGTACTTC. This chain joins TRBV27 and TRBJ2-7, with TRBD2 identical over 10 bases. The CDR3 consists of 15 residues. Germline trimming cut 1 base from V and 4 bases from J; bases unmatched to any gene: 4. Germline CDR1 and CDR2: MNHEY and SMNVEV (reference sequence).

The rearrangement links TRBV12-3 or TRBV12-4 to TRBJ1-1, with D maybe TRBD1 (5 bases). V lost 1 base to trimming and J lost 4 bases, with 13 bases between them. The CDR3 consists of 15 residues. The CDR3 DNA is TGTGCCAGCAGTTTAGGGGGCAGGGCGGGCACTGAAGCTTTCTTT. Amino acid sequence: CASSLGGRAGTEAFF.